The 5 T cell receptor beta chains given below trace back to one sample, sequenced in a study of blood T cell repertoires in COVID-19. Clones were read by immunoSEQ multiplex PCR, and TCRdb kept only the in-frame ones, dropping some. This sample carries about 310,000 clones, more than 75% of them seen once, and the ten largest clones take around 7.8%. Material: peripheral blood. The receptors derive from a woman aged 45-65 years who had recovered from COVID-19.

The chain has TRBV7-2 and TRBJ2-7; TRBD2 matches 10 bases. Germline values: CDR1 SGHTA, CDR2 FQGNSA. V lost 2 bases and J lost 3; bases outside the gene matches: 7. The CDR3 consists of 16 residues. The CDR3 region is CASSLSRGTSVYEQYF. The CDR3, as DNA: TGTGCCAGCAGCTTAAGTCGAGGGACTAGCGTCTACGAGCAGTACTTC.

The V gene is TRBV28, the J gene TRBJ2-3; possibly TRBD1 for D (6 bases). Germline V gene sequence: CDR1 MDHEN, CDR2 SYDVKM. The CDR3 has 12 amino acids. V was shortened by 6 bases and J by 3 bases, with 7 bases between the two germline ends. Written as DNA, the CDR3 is TGTGCCAGCAGGAGGGGGACAGATACGCAGTATTTT. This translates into CASRRGTDTQYF.

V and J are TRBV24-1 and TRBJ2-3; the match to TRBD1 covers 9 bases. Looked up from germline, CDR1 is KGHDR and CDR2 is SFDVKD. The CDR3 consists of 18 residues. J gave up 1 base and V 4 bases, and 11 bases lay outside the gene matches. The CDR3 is CATSDFTDRGKGTDTQYF. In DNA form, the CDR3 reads TGTGCCACCAGTGACTTCACGGACAGGGGTAAGGGCACAGATACGCAGTATTTT.

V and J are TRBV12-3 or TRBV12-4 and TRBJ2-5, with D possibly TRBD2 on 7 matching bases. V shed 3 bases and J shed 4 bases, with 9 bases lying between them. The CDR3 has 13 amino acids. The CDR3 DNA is TGTGCCAGCAGTTTTGGGGGGGCAGAGACCCAGTACTTC. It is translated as CASSFGGAETQYF.

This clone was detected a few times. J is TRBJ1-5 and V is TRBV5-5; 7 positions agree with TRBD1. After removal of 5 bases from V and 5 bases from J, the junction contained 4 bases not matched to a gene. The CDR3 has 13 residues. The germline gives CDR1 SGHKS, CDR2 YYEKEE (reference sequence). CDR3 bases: TGTGCCAGCAGTCAAACAGGGGATCAGCCCCAGCATTTT. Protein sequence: CASSQTGDQPQHF. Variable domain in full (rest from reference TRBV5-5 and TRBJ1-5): DAGVTQSPTHLIKTRGQQVTLRCSPISGHKSVSWYQQVLGQGPQFIFQYYEKEERGRGNFPDRFSARQFPNYSSELNVNALLLGDSALYLCASSQTGDQPQHFGDGTRLSIL.